This T cell receptor (beta chain) came from a study of blood T cells in healthy people across ages. Then a second PCR, running roughly 7 to 11 cycles, was carried out with a sample-barcoded 5' primer and a J-beta primer mix. TCRdb passed the 5' RACE reads through MiXCR, listing each CDR3 protein once. The profile shows about a million distinct CDR3 sequences, roughly two fifths of them singletons. The germline CDR1 and CDR2 sequences are SGHRS and YFSETQ. The length of the CDR3 is 15 residues. V gave up 0 bases and J gave up 0 bases, with 7 bases separating them. All donors came from Russia, were Caucasian and healthy, and spanned ages roughly 6 to 100. Turning to this clonotype: What it binds is unknown.

Study-level points and caveats: Samples with more naive T cells showed higher observed beta diversity. There was no known CMV status for donors, so expanded clonotype changes were possibly confounded.

This receptor was identified in a man younger than 35 in good health. The chain carries TRBV5-1 and TRBJ2-1; D gene ambiguous. Sample: blood. CDR3 in amino acids: CASSLEASSYNEQFF. The CDR3 DNA follows: TGCGCCAGCAGCTTGGAGGCCAGCTCCTACAATGAGCAGTTCTTC. The complete variable domain, with remaining parts taken from reference TRBV5-1 and TRBJ2-1, reads KAGVTQTPRYLIKTRGQQVTLSCSPISGHRSVSWYQQTPGQGLQFLFEYFSETQRNKGNFPGRFSGRQFSNSRSEMNVSTLELGDSALYLCASSLEASSYNEQFFGPGTRLTVL.